This T cell receptor beta chain was found in a study of CD8 T cells in ankylosing spondylitis. Quantitative 5'-RACE was performed with molecular barcodes, and it yielded the TCR beta libraries. TCRdb independently ran MiXCR on the 5' RACE reads; one entry per CDR3 protein. This table holds roughly 400,000 distinct CDR3 sequences, about a fifth found once. Findings and limits, study-wide: Previous work reported some of these motif variants in the synovial fluid and blood of reactive arthritis. Clones linked to disease were reported to show significant enrichment in matched ankylosing spondylitis synovial fluid. In ankylosing spondylitis blood, a motif of about eight highly homologous TCR beta variants appeared characteristic.

The CDR3 runs 13 residues. The ends were cut back, 5 bases at V and 0 bases at J, with 9 bases in the middle. Germline CDR1 and CDR2: SGHRS and YFSETQ. Turning to this clonotype: No antigen is known for it.

Sequenced material: blood, either unsorted or a sorted T cell fraction (not recorded which). V and J are TRBV5-1 and TRBJ2-7; D gene unclear. This clonotype was obtained from a male donor with ankylosing spondylitis. CDR3 in DNA: TGCGCCAGCAGACCAACCCTCTCCTACGAGCAGTACTTC. Its translation: CASRPTLSYEQYF.